This T cell receptor (beta chain) is from a study of blood T cell repertoires in COVID-19. Study information: Acute and convalescent COVID-19 samples came from the United States, Italy and Spain.

This clone was found once. Per the original methods: How many nucleated cells were present was estimated from reference gene primer amplification. Measured with immunoSEQ multiplex PCR; TCRdb has only the in-frame clones, and not every one. V and J calls and clone size are given by that table; D and trimming were obtained from the DNA. Here the sample spans approximately 350,000 clones, 80% to 90% being singletons. CDR3 size: 15 residues. Germline V gene data show CDR1 as SGHVS and CDR2 as FNYEAQ. V lost 1 base and J lost 4, with 8 bases in between. The chain has TRBV7-6 and TRBJ2-6, with D perhaps TRBD1 (6 bases). Specimen: peripheral blood. This sequence was found in a man between 35 and 55 years old with acute or convalescent COVID-19. CDR3 residues: CASSLDRAGANVLTF. CDR3 bases: TGTGCCAGCAGCTTAGACAGGGCCGGGGCCAACGTCCTGACTTTC. The full variable domain, rest sourced from reference TRBV7-6 and TRBJ2-6, is GAGVSQSPRYKVTKRGQDVALRCDPISGHVSLYWYRQALGQGPEFLTYFNYEAQQDKSGLPNDRFSAERPEGSISTLTIQRTEQRDSAMYRCASSLDRAGANVLTFGAGSRLTVL.